This paragraph reports one T cell receptor (beta chain). Each patient came to thyroid surgery without any prior treatment (of any kind). The sample belongs to a study of metastatic and nonmetastatic thyroid tumors. The trim removed 7 bases at V and 4 bases at J, leaving 12 bases unmatched. This CDR3 spans 17 amino acids. Through MiXCR, TCRdb re-clonotyped the PCR reads. The table lists some 14,000 clones, about 23% of them singletons. The chain recombines TRBV12-3 or TRBV12-4 with TRBJ2-2; the match to TRBD1 covers 10 bases. The source material was blood. This sequence was found in a female donor with papillary thyroid cancer or a benign thyroid nodule (not recorded which). Some clones in this sample may be carry-over from other donors' samples. CDR3 in DNA: TGTGCCAGCATACCAACAGACAGGGGGCGGGGCACCGGGGAGCTGTTTTTT. As protein: CASIPTDRGRGTGELFF.